This T cell receptor beta chain was captured in a study of blood T cell repertoires in COVID-19. Study details: There were acute and convalescent COVID-19 samples, and they came from the United States, Italy and Spain.

Enrollment of patients from Seattle took place during active infection, with longitudinal follow-up. In the authors' workflow: It was from reference gene primer amplification that nucleated cell counts were estimated. Method: immunoSEQ multiplex PCR; TCRdb's copy keeps in-frame clones and lacks some. Clone size and V and J calls were adopted from that table, with D and trimming inferred from the DNA. The table lists 130,000 to 150,000 clones, approximately 85% of them singletons. The germline V and J ends were trimmed by 4 bases and 4 bases, with 16 bases remaining between them. CDR3 length: 15 residues. CDR1 LGHNA and CDR2 YSLEER come from the germline V gene.

The source is a woman aged 55-70 years with COVID-19, enrolled during active disease. This chain joins TRBV4-3 and TRBJ1-2, with a tentative D call TRBD1 (6 bases). The sequencing sample was made of peripheral blood. The CDR3 loop reads CASSLQGSGSYGYTF. The CDR3 DNA follows: TGCGCCAGCAGCCTTCAGGGGAGCGGTAGCTATGGCTACACCTTC.